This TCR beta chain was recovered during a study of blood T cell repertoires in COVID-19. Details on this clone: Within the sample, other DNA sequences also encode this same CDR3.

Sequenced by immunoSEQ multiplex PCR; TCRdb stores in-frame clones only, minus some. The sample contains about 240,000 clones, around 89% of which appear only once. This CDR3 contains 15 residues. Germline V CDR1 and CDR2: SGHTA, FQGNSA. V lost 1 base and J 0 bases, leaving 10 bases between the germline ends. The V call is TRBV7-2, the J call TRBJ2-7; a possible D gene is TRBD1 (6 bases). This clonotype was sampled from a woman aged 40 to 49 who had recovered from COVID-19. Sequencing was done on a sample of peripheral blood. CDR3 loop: CASSLVGQPSYEQYF. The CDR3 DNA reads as TGTGCCAGCAGCTTAGTCGGACAGCCCTCCTACGAGCAGTACTTC.